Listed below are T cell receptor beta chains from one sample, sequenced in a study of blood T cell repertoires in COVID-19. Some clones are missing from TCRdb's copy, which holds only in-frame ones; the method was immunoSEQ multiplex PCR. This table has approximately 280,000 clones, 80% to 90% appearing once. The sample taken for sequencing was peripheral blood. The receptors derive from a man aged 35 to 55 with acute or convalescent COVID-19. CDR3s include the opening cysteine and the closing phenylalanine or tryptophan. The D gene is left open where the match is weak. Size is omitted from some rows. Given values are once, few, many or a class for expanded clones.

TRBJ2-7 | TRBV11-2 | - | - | CASSRRPIIGDTSYEQYF | TGTGCCAGCAGCCGGAGGCCAATAATTGGGGACACCTCATACGAGCAGTACTTC
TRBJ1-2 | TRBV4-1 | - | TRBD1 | CASSQGPPDREYGYTF | TGCGCCAGCAGCCAGGGGCCACCGGACAGGGAATATGGCTACACCTTC
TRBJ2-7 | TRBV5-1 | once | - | CASSLTGDYEQYF | TGCGCCAGCAGCCTGACAGGCGACTACGAGCAGTACTTC
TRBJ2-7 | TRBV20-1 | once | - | CSARDWPGEYF | TGCAGTGCTAGAGATTGGCCAGGGGAGTACTTC
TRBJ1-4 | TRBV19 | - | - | CASSLSEKLFF | TGTGCCAGTAGTCTCAGTGAAAAACTGTTTTTT
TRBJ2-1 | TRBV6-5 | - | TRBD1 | CASSRQGGYNEQFF | TGTGCCAGCAGCCGACAGGGGGGCTACAATGAGCAGTTCTTC
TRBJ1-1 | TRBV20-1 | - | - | CSARDGAEAFF | TGCAGTGCTAGAGATGGAGCAGAGGCTTTCTTT
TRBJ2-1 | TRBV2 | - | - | CASSVRDSTFF | TGTGCCAGCAGTGTCCGGGACTCCACGTTCTTC
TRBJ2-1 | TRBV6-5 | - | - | CASSVLSRNEQFF | TGTGCCAGCAGCGTCTTGTCTAGGAATGAGCAGTTCTTC
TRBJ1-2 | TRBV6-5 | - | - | CASSYDSNNYGYTF | TGTGCCAGCAGTTACGATAGCAATAACTATGGCTACACCTTC
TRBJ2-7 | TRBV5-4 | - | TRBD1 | CASSPGTGAYEQYF | TGTGCCAGCAGCCCCGGGACAGGAGCCTACGAGCAGTACTTC
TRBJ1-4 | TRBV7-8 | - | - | CASSPHRGTTNEKLFF | TGTGCCAGCAGCCCTCATCGCGGGACAACTAATGAAAAACTGTTTTTT
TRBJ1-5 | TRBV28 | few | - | CASSPLSGDGNQPQHF | TGTGCCAGCAGTCCCCTATCAGGGGACGGCAATCAGCCCCAGCATTTT
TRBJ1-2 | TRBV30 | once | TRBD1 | CAWSITGAGEDGYTF | TGTGCCTGGAGTATTACAGGGGCTGGAGAAGATGGCTACACCTTC
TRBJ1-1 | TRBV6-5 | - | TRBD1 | CASRAGGSNTEAFF | TGTGCCAGCAGGGCAGGGGGCAGTAACACTGAAGCTTTCTTT
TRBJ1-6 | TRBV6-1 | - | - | CASSEYRARDSPLHF | TGTGCCAGCAGTGAATATCGAGCCCGGGATTCACCCCTCCACTTT
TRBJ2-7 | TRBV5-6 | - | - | CASSFGTSSISEQYF | TGTGCCAGCAGCTTTGGGACTTCCTCCATAAGCGAGCAGTACTTC
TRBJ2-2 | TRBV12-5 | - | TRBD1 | CASGGTGGTGELFF | TGTGCTAGTGGCGGGACAGGGGGAACCGGGGAGCTGTTTTTT
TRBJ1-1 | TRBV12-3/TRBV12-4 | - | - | CASSLNTGVAFF | TGTGCCAGCAGTCTAAACACCGGAGTAGCTTTCTTT
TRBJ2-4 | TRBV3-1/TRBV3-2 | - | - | CASSPDRKNIQYF | TGTGCCAGCAGTCCCGACAGGAAAAACATTCAGTACTTC
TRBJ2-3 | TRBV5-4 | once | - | CASSYRSYTDTQYF | TGTGCCAGCAGTTATCGGTCCTACACAGATACGCAGTATTTT
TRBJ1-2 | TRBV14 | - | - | CASSLTPGAGYTF | TGTGCCAGCAGCCTAACTCCGGGAGCTGGCTACACCTTC
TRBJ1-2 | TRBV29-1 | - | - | CSARGGEGGYTF | TGCAGCGCCAGGGGTGGGGAAGGTGGCTACACCTTC
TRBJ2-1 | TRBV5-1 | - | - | CASSVDVAGPYNEQFF | TGCGCCAGCAGCGTTGACGTCGCGGGCCCCTACAATGAGCAGTTCTTC
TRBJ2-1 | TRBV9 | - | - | CASSVESGQGIDNEQFF | TGTGCCAGCAGCGTAGAATCAGGCCAGGGGATCGACAATGAGCAGTTCTTC
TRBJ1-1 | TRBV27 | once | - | CASRSRDYKGTEAFF | TGTGCCAGCAGATCCCGGGACTACAAGGGGACTGAAGCTTTCTTT
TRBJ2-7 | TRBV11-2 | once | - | CASSLPGTETGYF | TGTGCCAGCAGCTTACCTGGGACCGAGACAGGGTACTTC
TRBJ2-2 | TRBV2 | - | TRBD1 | CASRGQGAGELFF | TGTGCCAGCAGGGGACAGGGGGCCGGGGAGCTGTTTTTT
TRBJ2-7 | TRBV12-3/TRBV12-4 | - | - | CASSPYSTYEQYF | TGTGCCAGCAGTCCTTATAGTACCTACGAGCAGTACTTC
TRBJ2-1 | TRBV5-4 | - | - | CASSLTQYNEQFF | TGTGCCAGCAGCTTGACACAATACAATGAGCAGTTCTTC
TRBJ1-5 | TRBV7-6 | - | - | CASSLYPDLRGNQPQHF | TGTGCCAGCAGCTTATATCCAGACTTAAGGGGAAATCAGCCCCAGCATTTT
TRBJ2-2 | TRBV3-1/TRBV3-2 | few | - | CASSQVNRLNTGELFF | TGTGCCAGCAGCCAAGTGAACAGGTTGAACACCGGGGAGCTGTTTTTT
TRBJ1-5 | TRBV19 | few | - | CASSISPGEGRPQHF | TGTGCCAGTAGTATATCCCCGGGAGAGGGGCGGCCCCAGCATTTT
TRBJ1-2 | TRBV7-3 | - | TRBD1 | CASSYWDRAGYTF | TGTGCCAGCAGCTACTGGGACAGGGCTGGCTACACCTTC
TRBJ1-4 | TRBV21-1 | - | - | CASSKLWDTLNEKLFF | TGTGCCAGCAGCAAACTATGGGACACCCTTAATGAAAAACTGTTTTTT
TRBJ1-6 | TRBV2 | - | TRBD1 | CASNSGQGYSPLHF | TGTGCCAGCAACTCCGGACAGGGGTATTCACCCCTCCACTTT
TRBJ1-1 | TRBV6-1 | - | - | CASSEARNTEAFF | TGTGCCAGCAGTGAGGCTAGGAACACTGAAGCTTTCTTT
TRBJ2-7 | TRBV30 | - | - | CAWSAQYEQYF | TGTGCCTGGAGCGCTCAGTACGAGCAGTACTTC
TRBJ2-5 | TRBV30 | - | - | CAWAEGGVKETQYF | TGTGCCTGGGCTGAAGGGGGGGTGAAGGAGACCCAGTACTTC
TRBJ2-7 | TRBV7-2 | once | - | CASSLQGLLYEQYF | TGTGCCAGCAGCTTACAGGGATTGCTCTACGAGCAGTACTTC
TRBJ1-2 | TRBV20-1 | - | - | CSASWLEGYTF | TGCAGTGCTAGTTGGCTGGAGGGCTACACCTTC
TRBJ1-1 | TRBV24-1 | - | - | CATSDQGWGEAFF | TGTGCCACCAGTGACCAGGGGTGGGGTGAAGCTTTCTTT
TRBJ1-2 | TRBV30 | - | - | CAWSPGNNYGYTF | TGTGCCTGGAGCCCAGGGAATAACTATGGCTACACCTTC
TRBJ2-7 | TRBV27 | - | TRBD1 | CASSLKTGETYEQYF | TGTGCCAGCAGCCTGAAGACAGGGGAAACCTACGAGCAGTACTTC
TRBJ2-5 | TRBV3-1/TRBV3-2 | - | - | CASSHSQGGGWETQYF | TGTGCCAGCAGCCATTCACAGGGTGGCGGTTGGGAGACCCAGTACTTC
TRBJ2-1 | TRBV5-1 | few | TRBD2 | CASIPLAGGTYNEQFF | TGCGCCAGCATTCCTTTAGCGGGGGGGACCTACAATGAGCAGTTCTTC
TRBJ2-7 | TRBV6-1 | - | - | CASSEKGTLASYEQYF | TGTGCCAGCAGTGAAAAAGGGACTCTAGCCTCCTACGAGCAGTACTTC
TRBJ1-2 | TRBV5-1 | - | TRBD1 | CASSFGTDYGYTF | TGCGCCAGCAGCTTCGGGACAGACTATGGCTACACCTTC
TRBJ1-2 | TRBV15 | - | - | CATSRGGAGGYGYTF | TGTGCCACCAGCAGAGGGGGCGCCGGTGGCTATGGCTACACCTTC
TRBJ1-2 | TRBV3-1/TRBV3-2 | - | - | CASTTGNFHGYTF | TGTGCCAGCACCACAGGGAACTTCCATGGCTACACCTTC
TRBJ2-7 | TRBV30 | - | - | CAWSEHRAYEQYF | TGTGCCTGGAGTGAACACAGGGCCTACGAGCAGTACTTC
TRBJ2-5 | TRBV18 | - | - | CASSPASGGGTQYF | TGTGCCAGCTCACCGGCTAGCGGAGGGGGGACCCAGTACTTC
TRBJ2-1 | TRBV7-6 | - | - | CASSLRQGFENEQFF | TGTGCCAGCAGCTTACGCCAGGGGTTTGAAAATGAGCAGTTCTTC
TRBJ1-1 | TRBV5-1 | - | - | CASSLPTYPSEAFF | TGCGCCAGCAGCTTGCCCACTTACCCCTCTGAAGCTTTCTTT
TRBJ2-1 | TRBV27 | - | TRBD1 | CASSPTKSGTGLYNEQFF | TGTGCCAGCAGTCCCACGAAGTCCGGGACAGGACTCTACAATGAGCAGTTCTTC
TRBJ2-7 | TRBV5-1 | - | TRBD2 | CASSSSVTGGTYEQYF | TGCGCCAGCAGCTCGTCTGTGACGGGGGGAACCTACGAGCAGTACTTC
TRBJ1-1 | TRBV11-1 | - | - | CASSAEASAEAFF | TGTGCCAGCAGCGCGGAAGCGAGCGCTGAAGCTTTCTTT
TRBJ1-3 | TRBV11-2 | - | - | CASSPGLSSGNTIYF | TGTGCCAGCAGCCCAGGGCTTAGCTCTGGAAACACCATATATTTT
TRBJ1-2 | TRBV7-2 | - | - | CASSLGPGRGNYGYTF | TGTGCCAGCAGCTTAGGTCCCGGTAGGGGGAACTATGGCTACACCTTC
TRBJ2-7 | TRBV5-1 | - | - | CASSLVDSYEQYF | TGCGCCAGCAGCTTGGTGGACAGCTACGAGCAGTACTTC